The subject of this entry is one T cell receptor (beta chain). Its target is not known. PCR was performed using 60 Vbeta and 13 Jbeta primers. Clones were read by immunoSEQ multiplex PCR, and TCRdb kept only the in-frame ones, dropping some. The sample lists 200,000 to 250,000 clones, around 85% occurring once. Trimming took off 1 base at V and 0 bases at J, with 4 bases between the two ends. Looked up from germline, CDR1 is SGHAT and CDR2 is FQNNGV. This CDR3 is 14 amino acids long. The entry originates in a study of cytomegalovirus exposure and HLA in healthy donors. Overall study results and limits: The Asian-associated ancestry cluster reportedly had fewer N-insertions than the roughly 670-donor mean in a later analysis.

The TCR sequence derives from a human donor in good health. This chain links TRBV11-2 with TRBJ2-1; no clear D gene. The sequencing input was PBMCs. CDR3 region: CASSLASSYNEQFF. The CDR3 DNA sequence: TGTGCCAGCAGCTTAGCCAGCTCCTACAATGAGCAGTTCTTC. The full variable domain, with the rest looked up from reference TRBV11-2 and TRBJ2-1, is EAGVAQSPRYKIIEKRQSVAFWCNPISGHATLYWYQQILGQGPKLLIQFQNNGVVDDSQLPKDRFSAERLKGVDSTLKIQPAKLEDSAVYLCASSLASSYNEQFFGPGTRLTVL.